This entry concerns a single T cell receptor (beta chain). The target antigen is unknown. This sample was included in a study of cytomegalovirus exposure and HLA in healthy donors. Study-wide points: In a later analysis, at a false discovery rate of 0.05, about 16,000 TCR beta sequences matched HLA alleles. A later analysis showed HLA-associated TCR beta chains outstripping equally common others in clonal expansion.

13 Jbeta primers and 60 Vbeta primers were used for the PCR. Clones were sequenced by immunoSEQ multiplex PCR, and TCRdb holds only the in-frame ones, with some missing. Among approximately 150,000 clones listed, more than 70% were seen once. This CDR3 has 16 amino acids. Germline trimming cut 4 bases from V and 9 bases from J; bases unmatched to any gene: 11. The germline V gene encodes CDR1 SGDLS and CDR2 YYNGEE. J is TRBJ2-3 and V is TRBV9; TRBD2 matches at 13 bases. This TCR was sampled from a woman in her forties in good health and CMV-seronegative. The sequenced sample consisted of PBMCs. CDR3 DNA: TGTGCCAGCAGCTCCGGGGGGACTAGCGGGGCGCGGACGCAGTATTTT. This translates into CASSSGGTSGARTQYF.